This TCR beta chain was identified during a study of molecular identifiers for immune sequencing clone quantification (dated by TCRdb to between 2017 and 2018). For the wider study: In a replicate experiment, RNA from roughly 21,000 or 96,000 naive CD8 T cells was split into five aliquots, four of which were sequenced. The study was a methods study using CD8 T cells to benchmark molecular-identifier clustering-based TCR repertoire sequencing (MIDCIRS) and TCR RNA copy counting. Overall study outcomes, separate from this receptor: The naive libraries included spiked-in Jurkat TCR RNA (fewer than eleven copies' worth), and this RNA is not part of the donor repertoire. In CMV-specific effector cells, over 99% of molecules were held by clones above 20 RNA copies, whereas under 1% of molecules were held by such clones in naive cells. Highly expanded clone sizes could be underestimated if identical TCR molecules share a barcode. When barcode sub-clustering was not used, chimeric consensus sequences inflated TCR diversity, with chimeras reaching as high as 47%. Around 2.8 recovered TCR RNA copies per cell were obtained by modeling, versus approximately 10 by digital PCR, implying a capture efficiency of roughly 32%. Spiked-in Jurkat TCR RNA equal to a single cell's worth was reported to be detectable even within 1,100,000 naive CD8 T cells.

From the cysteine up to the phenylalanine, the CDR3 has a length of 15 residues. The retained sequence is limited to the CDR3, 45 bases, with the frame set at the first base. The germline V gene specifies MNHNS as CDR1 and SASEGT as CDR2. Libraries of naive CD8 T cells were built from about 21,000 to 970,000 sorted cells, with 10%, 30% or 50% of the purified RNA used. Naive CD8 T cells were FACS-sorted as CD8+CD4-CCR7+CD45RA+ on a BD FACSAria II into RLT Plus buffer. To test detection sensitivity, Jurkat RNA equal to approximately 10 TCR copies was added to samples of 20,000-1,000,000 naive CD8 T cells. Enrichment of CD8 T cells was performed with RosetteSep CD8+ T Cell Enrichment Cocktail and Ficoll-Paque, after which ACK red cell lysis was carried out. Regarding this clonotype: The antigen this receptor binds is unknown. One base away lies a much larger clone, so this may be a sequencing read error.

Libraries were built with PCR. The sequencing machine was a NextSeq 500. Bulk TCR libraries were generated as previously described, with the TCR primers listed in Table S5 used. Purification of total RNA was performed with the Qiagen AllPrep DNA/RNA kit. Before any analysis, reads coming from multiple sequencing runs of the same library were combined into one pool. The source study handled its data this way. Only reads with exact TCR constant sequence were kept, trimmed to 150 nt, and grouped by their 12-nt molecular barcodes. Reads within each barcode group were sub-clustered using a 15% Levenshtein threshold, and quality-weighted consensus sequences were constructed for each RNA molecule. Non-functional sequences were filtered out, along with any lower-count sequence sitting one edit away from another sequence. Based on a fit of two negative binomial distributions, barcode sub-clusters having less than 20% of the maximum read count were discarded. Starting from the raw public reads, TCRdb applied fastp trimming at Q25, assembled clones with MiXCR and retained in-frame beta chains. Every distinct CDR3 protein forms one entry, paired with its most common genes and DNA. V and J calls and clone size were set by TCRdb, not the authors. In all, the sample holds around 300,000 distinct CDR3 sequences, and roughly 24% of those were seen once. The ten largest clonotypes hold about 0.71% of the sample.

The sample taken for sequencing was naive CD8+ T cells from blood, with Jurkat cell RNA spiked in. Explained via the paper, the cell subset or site label denotes: FACS-sorted CD8+CD4-CCR7+CD45RA+ naive T cells. This clonotype was sampled from a human donor in good health. Some libraries in this study had Jurkat cell RNA spiked in. This chain joins TRBV6-1 to TRBJ2-3, with 9 junctional bases fitting TRBD2. The DNA sequence follows: TGTGCCAGCAGTGGGCTAGCGGGAAGCACAGATACGCGGTATTTT. Its product reads: CASSGLAGSTDTRYF.